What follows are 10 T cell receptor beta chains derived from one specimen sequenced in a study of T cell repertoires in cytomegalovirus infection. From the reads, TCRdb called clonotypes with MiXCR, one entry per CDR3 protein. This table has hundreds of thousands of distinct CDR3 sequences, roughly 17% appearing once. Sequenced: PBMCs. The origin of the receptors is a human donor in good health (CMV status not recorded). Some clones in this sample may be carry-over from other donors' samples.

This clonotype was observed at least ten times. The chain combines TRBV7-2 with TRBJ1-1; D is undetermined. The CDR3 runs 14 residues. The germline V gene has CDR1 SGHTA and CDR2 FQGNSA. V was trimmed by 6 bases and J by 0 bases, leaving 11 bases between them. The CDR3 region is CASSFAWMNTEAFF. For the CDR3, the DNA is TGTGCCAGCAGTTTTGCCTGGATGAACACTGAAGCTTTCTTT.

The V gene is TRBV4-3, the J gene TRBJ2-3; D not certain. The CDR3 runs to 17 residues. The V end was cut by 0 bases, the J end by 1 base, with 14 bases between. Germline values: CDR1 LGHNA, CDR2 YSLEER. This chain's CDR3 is CASSQDLKALGTDTQYF. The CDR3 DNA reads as TGCGCCAGCAGCCAAGATCTAAAGGCTCTAGGCACAGATACGCAGTATTTT.

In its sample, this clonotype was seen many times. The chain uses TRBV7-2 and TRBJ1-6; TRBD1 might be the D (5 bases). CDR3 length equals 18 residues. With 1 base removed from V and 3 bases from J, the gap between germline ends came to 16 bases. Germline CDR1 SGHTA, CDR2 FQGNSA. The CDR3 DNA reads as TGTGCCAGCAGCTTAGGGGGGGGGGGGTCGTACTATAATTCACCCCTCCACTTT. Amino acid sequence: CASSLGGGGSYYNSPLHF. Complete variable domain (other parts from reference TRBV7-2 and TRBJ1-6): GAGVSQSPSNKVTEKGKDVELRCDPISGHTALYWYRQSLGQGLEFLIYFQGNSAPDKSGLPSDRFSAERTGGSVSTLTIQRTQQEDSAVYLCASSLGGGGSYYNSPLHFGNGTRLTVT.

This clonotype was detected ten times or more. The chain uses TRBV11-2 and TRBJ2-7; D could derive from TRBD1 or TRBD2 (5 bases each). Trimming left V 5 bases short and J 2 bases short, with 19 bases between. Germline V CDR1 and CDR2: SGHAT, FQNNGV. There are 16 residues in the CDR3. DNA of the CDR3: TGTGCCAGCAGCCCAGTTCAACGGACGGGGCCCTACGAGCAGTACTTC. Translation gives CASSPVQRTGPYEQYF. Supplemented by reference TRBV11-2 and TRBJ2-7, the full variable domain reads EAGVAQSPRYKIIEKRQSVAFWCNPISGHATLYWYQQILGQGPKLLIQFQNNGVVDDSQLPKDRFSAERLKGVDSTLKIQPAKLEDSAVYLCASSPVQRTGPYEQYFGPGTRLTVT.

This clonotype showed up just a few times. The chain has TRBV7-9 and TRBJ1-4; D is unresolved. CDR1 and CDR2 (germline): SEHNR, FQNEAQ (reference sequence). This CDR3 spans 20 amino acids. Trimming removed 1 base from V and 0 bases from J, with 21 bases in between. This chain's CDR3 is CASSLDLSWRGSTTNEKLFF. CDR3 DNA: TGTGCCAGCAGCTTAGATCTCAGCTGGAGAGGGTCTACAACTAATGAAAAACTGTTTTTT.

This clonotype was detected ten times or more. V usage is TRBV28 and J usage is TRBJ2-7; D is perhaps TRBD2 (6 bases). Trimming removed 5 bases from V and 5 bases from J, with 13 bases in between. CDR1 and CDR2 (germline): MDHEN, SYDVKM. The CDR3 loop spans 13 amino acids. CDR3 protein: CASSIPSGDEQYF. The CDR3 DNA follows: TGTGCCAGCAGTATCCCGTCGGGGGACGAGCAGTACTTC.

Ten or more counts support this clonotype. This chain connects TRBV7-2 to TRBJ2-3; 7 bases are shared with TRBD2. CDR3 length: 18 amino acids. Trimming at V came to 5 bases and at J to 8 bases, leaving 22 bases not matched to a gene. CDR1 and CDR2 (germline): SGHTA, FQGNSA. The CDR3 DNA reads TGTGCCAGCAGCCACTACTTGGAGCGGGGCGTTCCTGGAGGTACGCAGTATTTT. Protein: CASSHYLERGVPGGTQYF.

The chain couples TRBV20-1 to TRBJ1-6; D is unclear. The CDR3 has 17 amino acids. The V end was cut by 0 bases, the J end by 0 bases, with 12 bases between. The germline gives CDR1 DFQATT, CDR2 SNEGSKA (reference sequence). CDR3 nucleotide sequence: TGCAGTGCTAGAGATAAAGGTCCGAGCTCCTATAATTCACCCCTCCACTTT. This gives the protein CSARDKGPSSYNSPLHF.

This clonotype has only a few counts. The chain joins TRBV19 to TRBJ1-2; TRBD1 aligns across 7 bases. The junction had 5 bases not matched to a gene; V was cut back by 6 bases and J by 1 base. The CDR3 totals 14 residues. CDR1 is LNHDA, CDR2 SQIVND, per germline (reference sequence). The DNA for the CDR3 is TGTGCCAGTAGACCGGGACAGCTTAACTATGGCTACACCTTC. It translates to CASRPGQLNYGYTF.

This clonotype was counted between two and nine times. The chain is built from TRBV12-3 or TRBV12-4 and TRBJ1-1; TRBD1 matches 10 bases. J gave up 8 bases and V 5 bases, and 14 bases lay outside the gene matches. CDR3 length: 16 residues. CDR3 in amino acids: CASSLGQGVIGGEAFF. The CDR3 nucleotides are TGTGCCAGCAGTCTCGGACAGGGGGTCATAGGGGGGGAAGCTTTCTTT.